Listed below are T cell receptor beta chains from one sample, sequenced in a study of cytomegalovirus exposure and HLA in healthy donors. Profiled with immunoSEQ multiplex PCR; TCRdb holds only in-frame clones, not every one. The repertoire holds approximately 250,000 clones, 78% seen once, with about 0.47% in the top ten. The material sequenced was PBMCs. The receptor source for this set is a boy between 10 and 17 years old in good health and CMV-seronegative. The CDR3 runs from the conserved cysteine through the conserved F or W. A D gene is named only where the DNA matches it firmly. The size field is filled for only some rows; it gives once, few, many or a size class.

abundance: NA
d_gene: NA
j_gene: TRBJ2-1
v_gene: TRBV12-2
CDR3nt: TGTGCAAGTCGCTTAGCGACAGGGGGTGACAATGAGCAGTTCTTC
CDR3aa: CASRLATGGDNEQFF

abundance: few
d_gene: NA
j_gene: TRBJ2-7
v_gene: TRBV10-1
CDR3nt: TGCGCCAGCAGTGAGGGACAACGTGGGCAGTACTTC
CDR3aa: CASSEGQRGQYF

abundance: NA
d_gene: TRBD1
j_gene: TRBJ1-1
v_gene: TRBV13
CDR3nt: TGTGCCAGCAGCTTACTAGGGGGCACAACTGAAGCTTTCTTT
CDR3aa: CASSLLGGTTEAFF

abundance: few
d_gene: NA
j_gene: TRBJ2-5
v_gene: TRBV7-9
CDR3nt: TGTGCCAGCAGCAAACGATCTGGCAGTTACCAAGAGACCCAGTACTTC
CDR3aa: CASSKRSGSYQETQYF

abundance: NA
d_gene: TRBD2
j_gene: TRBJ2-7
v_gene: TRBV18
CDR3nt: TGTGCCAGCTCACCCGGACTAGTTGGCGGCTCCTACGAGCAGTACTTC
CDR3aa: CASSPGLVGGSYEQYF

abundance: few
d_gene: NA
j_gene: TRBJ2-1
v_gene: TRBV6-6
CDR3nt: TGTGCCAGCAGTTACTCGAGCCAGGGGCATGAGCAGTTCTTC
CDR3aa: CASSYSSQGHEQFF

abundance: NA
d_gene: TRBD1
j_gene: TRBJ1-3
v_gene: TRBV18
CDR3nt: TGTGCCAGCTCACCACCTATGGTTCGGAGACAGGGTGTAAACACCATATATTTT
CDR3aa: CASSPPMVRRQGVNTIYF

abundance: NA
d_gene: TRBD1
j_gene: TRBJ2-7
v_gene: TRBV5-1
CDR3nt: TGCGCCAGCAGCTTGGGGACAGGACCCTACGAGCAGTACTTC
CDR3aa: CASSLGTGPYEQYF

abundance: few
d_gene: NA
j_gene: TRBJ1-1
v_gene: TRBV14
CDR3nt: TGTGCCAGCAGCCAAGGTTCGGGGACTGAAGCTTTCTTT
CDR3aa: CASSQGSGTEAFF

abundance: few
d_gene: TRBD1
j_gene: TRBJ1-5
v_gene: TRBV15
CDR3nt: TGTGCCACCAGCAGAGACCGCTTGACAGGGAATCAGCCCCAGCATTTT
CDR3aa: CATSRDRLTGNQPQHF

abundance: NA
d_gene: NA
j_gene: TRBJ2-3
v_gene: TRBV2
CDR3nt: TGTGCCAGCAGTGAATTTCCCGGGGGATCCACAGATACGCAGTATTTT
CDR3aa: CASSEFPGGSTDTQYF

abundance: once
d_gene: NA
j_gene: TRBJ2-1
v_gene: TRBV2
CDR3nt: TGTGCCAGCACTCAATCCAGCGGCTACAATGAGCAGTTCTTC
CDR3aa: CASTQSSGYNEQFF

abundance: NA
d_gene: NA
j_gene: TRBJ2-1
v_gene: TRBV5-1
CDR3nt: TGCGCCAGCAGCTTGGGGGGTGAGGGTCAAGCTGAGCAGTTCTTC
CDR3aa: CASSLGGEGQAEQFF

abundance: NA
d_gene: TRBD2
j_gene: TRBJ2-7
v_gene: TRBV13
CDR3nt: TGTGCCAGCAGCTGGGGACTAGCGGGAAAGGACTACGAGCAGTACTTC
CDR3aa: CASSWGLAGKDYEQYF

abundance: NA
d_gene: TRBD1
j_gene: TRBJ2-3
v_gene: TRBV7-9
CDR3nt: TGTGCCAGCAGCTCAGACCGGGACAGGGCATATACGCAGTATTTT
CDR3aa: CASSSDRDRAYTQYF

abundance: NA
d_gene: NA
j_gene: TRBJ1-2
v_gene: TRBV5-8
CDR3nt: TGTGCCAGCAGCGCGAAACCTAACTATGGCTACACCTTC
CDR3aa: CASSAKPNYGYTF

abundance: NA
d_gene: TRBD2
j_gene: TRBJ2-5
v_gene: TRBV7-9
CDR3nt: TGTGCCAGCAGCCGGGGGGGGTTCGAGGAGACCCAGTACTTC
CDR3aa: CASSRGGFEETQYF

abundance: NA
d_gene: NA
j_gene: TRBJ1-1
v_gene: TRBV11-2
CDR3nt: TGTGCCAGCAGCTTAGTCGCAGGTACGAACACTGAAGCTTTCTTT
CDR3aa: CASSLVAGTNTEAFF

abundance: NA
d_gene: NA
j_gene: TRBJ2-5
v_gene: TRBV19
CDR3nt: TGTGCCAGTAGTATGGACAGCCCCCGAGAGACCCAGTACTTC
CDR3aa: CASSMDSPRETQYF

abundance: NA
d_gene: NA
j_gene: TRBJ1-5
v_gene: TRBV4-1
CDR3nt: TGCGCCAGCAGCCCCGACAGCCATCAGCCCCAGCATTTT
CDR3aa: CASSPDSHQPQHF